Below are 8 T cell receptor beta chains sequenced from a single sample in a study of blood T cell repertoires in COVID-19. The data were produced by immunoSEQ multiplex PCR, yet TCRdb's version contains in-frame clones alone and is incomplete. There are more than 55,000 clones in the sample; roughly 80% occur only once, and around 10% lies in the top ten. The sample consisted of peripheral blood. The receptor source for this set is a woman of 80 years or more with acute or convalescent COVID-19.

This clone was found once. J is TRBJ2-2 and V is TRBV25-1, with D perhaps matching TRBD1 (7 bases). The ends were cut back, 2 bases at V and 10 bases at J, with 14 bases in the middle. The CDR3 runs 14 residues. Germline CDR1 and CDR2: MGHDK and SYGVNS. The CDR3 here is CASSEQGGSSELFF. In DNA, the CDR3 is TGTGCCAGCAGTGAACAGGGGGGATCGTCGGAGCTGTTTTTT.

The chain is built from TRBV4-1 and TRBJ2-7, with 8 nucleotides matching TRBD2. The CDR3 runs 14 residues. V was pared by 0 bases and J by 4 bases, with 2 bases of the junction left unmatched. Germline V gene sequence: CDR1 MGHRA, CDR2 YSYEKL. This chain's CDR3 is CASSQDSGGYEQYF. CDR3 DNA: TGCGCCAGCAGCCAAGACAGCGGGGGTTACGAGCAGTACTTC.

The table lists this clone with a count of one. The chain employs TRBV30 and TRBJ1-6; D might be TRBD1 (5 bases). CDR3 length: 13 amino acids. Germline lookup yields CDR1 GTSNPN and CDR2 SVGIG (reference sequence). Trimming removed 2 bases from V and 9 bases from J, with 11 bases in between. The CDR3 sequence: CAWSPQGFSPLHF. The CDR3 DNA sequence: TGTGCCTGGAGTCCCCAGGGTTTTTCACCCCTCCACTTT.

The chain carries TRBV7-9 and TRBJ2-7; the D gene is possibly TRBD2 (6 bases). The ends were cut back, 1 base at V and 2 bases at J, with 9 bases in the middle. The length of the CDR3 is 14 residues. The germline CDR1 and CDR2 sequences are SEHNR and FQNEAQ (reference sequence). CDR3 loop: CASSLGGLTYEQYF. CDR3 in DNA: TGTGCCAGCAGCTTAGGGGGACTTACCTACGAGCAGTACTTC.

The V and J genes are TRBV29-1 and TRBJ1-3; D may be TRBD1 (5 bases). The V and J ends lost 3 bases and 0 bases respectively, with 9 bases between them. This CDR3 comprises 14 residues. CDR1 and CDR2 from the germline V gene are SQVTM and ANQGSEA. The CDR3 loop reads CSVEGGYSGNTIYF. CDR3 bases: TGCAGCGTTGAGGGGGGGTACTCTGGAAACACCATATATTTT.

The chain links TRBV7-8 to TRBJ1-5, with 8 bases matching TRBD1. Germline-derived CDR1 and CDR2 are SGHVS and FQNEAQ. Losses at the gene ends were 2 bases for V and 2 bases for J; bases not matched to a gene: 2. The CDR3 is made up of 15 amino acids. In nucleotides, the CDR3 is TGTGCCAGCAGCTTACTGACAGGGGGCAATCAGCCCCAGCATTTT. As protein: CASSLLTGGNQPQHF.

The genes are TRBV19 and TRBJ1-2; TRBD1 agrees at 9 bases. CDR3 size: 14 residues. Germline V gene sequence: CDR1 LNHDA, CDR2 SQIVND (reference sequence). Losses at the gene ends were 6 bases for V and 4 bases for J; bases not matched to a gene: 6. As DNA, the CDR3 is TGTGCCAGTAGAGCACAGGGGGCGGGCTATGGCTACACCTTC. This gives the protein CASRAQGAGYGYTF.

The genes are TRBV19 and TRBJ2-7; 8 positions match TRBD1. The V gene's germline CDR1 is LNHDA and CDR2 SQIVND (reference sequence). The CDR3 sequence is 12 residues long. The CDR3 nucleotides read TGTGGAACGACAGGGGCGGGTTACGAGCAGTACTTC. This sequence encodes CGTTGAGYEQYF.